This passage covers 27 T cell receptor beta chains from one sample sequenced in a study of cytomegalovirus exposure and HLA in healthy donors. The PCR was carried out with 60 Vbeta primers and 13 Jbeta primers. The data were produced by immunoSEQ multiplex PCR, yet TCRdb's version contains in-frame clones alone and is incomplete. The data show some 120,000 clones, with roughly 86% seen just once and 1.8% held by the top ten. The specimen was PBMCs. The receptor source for this set is a man younger than 30 in good health and CMV-seronegative.

The chain links TRBV19 to TRBJ2-7; TRBD2 aligns across 11 bases. CDR1 is LNHDA and CDR2 is SQIVND in the germline V gene (reference sequence). The CDR3 runs to 15 residues. Trimming removed 1 base from V and 1 base from J; junction bases left unmatched: 0. Here the CDR3 reads CASSIASGGSYEQYF. CDR3 in DNA: TGTGCCAGTAGTATAGCTAGCGGGGGGTCCTACGAGCAGTACTTC.

The CDR3 region has the DNA TGTGCCAGCAGCCCGACAGAAGATACGCAGTATTTT. Encoded protein: CASSPTEDTQYF. This rearrangement joins TRBV6-6 to TRBJ2-3, with D possibly TRBD1 on 5 matching bases. Trimming left V 6 bases short and J 5 bases short, with 9 bases between. This CDR3 region has 12 residues. Germline V lookup: CDR1 MNHNY, CDR2 SVGAGI (reference sequence).

This clone was seen a handful of times. The chain uses TRBV27 and TRBJ2-7; a weak D match, TRBD2 (5 bases). Trimming cost V 6 bases and J 0 bases, with 15 bases left between them. From germline, CDR1 is MNHEY and CDR2 SMNVEV (reference sequence). The CDR3 sequence is 15 residues long. CDR3 sequence: CASSPDGVSSYEQYF. In nucleotides, the CDR3 is TGTGCCAGCAGCCCGGACGGGGTGAGCTCCTACGAGCAGTACTTC.

This chain joins TRBV19 and TRBJ1-5; D gene unclear. The CDR3 spans 13 residues. V lost 6 bases and J 0 bases, leaving 6 bases between the germline ends. CDR1 LNHDA and CDR2 SQIVND come from the germline V gene (reference sequence). CDR3: CASRIHSNQPQHF. In nucleotides, the CDR3 is TGTGCCAGTAGGATACATAGCAATCAGCCCCAGCATTTT.

CDR3 DNA sequence: TGTGCCAGTAGTTGGGGCGGGGGGGCCCGGGAGACCCAGTACTTC. This translates into CASSWGGGARETQYF. J is TRBJ2-5 and V is TRBV19; 9 nucleotides match TRBD2. This CDR3 has 15 amino acids. The J segment lost 5 bases and the V segment lost 5 bases, leaving 9 bases of the junction unmatched. From germline, CDR1 is LNHDA and CDR2 SQIVND (reference sequence).

This chain links TRBV7-2 with TRBJ2-2; D is possibly TRBD1 (6 bases). Germline CDR1 SGHTA, CDR2 FQGNSA. CDR3 size: 14 residues. Trimming removed 5 bases from V and 2 bases from J, with 9 bases in between. The CDR3 reads CASSPGQNTGELFF. Here the CDR3 DNA reads TGTGCCAGCAGCCCGGGACAAAACACCGGGGAGCTGTTTTTT.

This clone has a handful of counts. The chain combines TRBV7-2 with TRBJ1-6; 7 bases are shared with TRBD1. This CDR3 region has 14 residues. Per the germline V gene, CDR1 is SGHTA and CDR2 is FQGNSA. Trimming took 4 bases from V and 14 from J; bases not matched to a gene: 11. The CDR3 is CASSSTGFRETLHF. The CDR3 nucleotides read TGTGCCAGCAGCTCGACAGGGTTTCGGGAAACCCTCCACTTT.

This CDR3 reads CASSSQGIPYNSPLHF. DNA of the CDR3: TGTGCCAGCAGTAGCCAGGGAATCCCCTATAATTCACCCCTCCACTTT. The chain recombines TRBV6-4 with TRBJ1-6; possible D gene TRBD1, 5 bases. CDR1 is MRHNA, CDR2 SNTAGT, per germline. Trimming pared 5 bases from V and 2 bases from J, leaving 13 bases between. The CDR3 is 16 amino acids.

The chain links TRBV6-5 to TRBJ2-3, with D possibly TRBD1 on 6 matching bases. Germline loops: CDR1 MNHEY, CDR2 SVGAGI. This CDR3 has 15 amino acids. The V gene lost 2 bases and the J gene lost 1 base, with 10 bases spanning the gap. CDR3 in DNA: TGTGCCAGCAGTTACAGGGGGTTTCGCACAGATACGCAGTATTTT. The encoded protein is CASSYRGFRTDTQYF.

The chain has TRBV2 and TRBJ2-2; 11 bases fit TRBD1. Germline V gives CDR1 SNHLY, CDR2 FYNNEI. Unmatched junction bases numbered 6, after V lost 6 bases and J lost 3 bases. This CDR3 has 16 residues. The CDR3 here is CASRAGTGGYTGELFF. The CDR3 DNA follows: TGTGCCAGCAGGGCGGGGACAGGGGGTTACACCGGGGAGCTGTTTTTT.

J is TRBJ1-3 and V is TRBV11-3; no clear D gene. This CDR3 spans 15 amino acids. In germline, CDR1 is SGHNT, CDR2 YENEEA. V lost 3 bases, J lost 0 bases, and 9 bases lay in between. The CDR3 coding sequence is TGTGCCAGCAGCTTTCGGTCCAACTCTGGAAACACCATATATTTT. Residues: CASSFRSNSGNTIYF. Combining the CDR3 with reference TRBV11-3 and TRBJ1-3 gives the whole variable domain EAGVVQSPRYKIIEKKQPVAFWCNPISGHNTLYWYLQNLGQGPELLIRYENEEAVDDSQLPKDRFSAERLKGVDSTLKIQPAELGDSAVYLCASSFRSNSGNTIYFGEGSWLTVV.

The sample holds a few counts of this clone. The chain links TRBV11-1 to TRBJ1-1, with 8 bases that match TRBD1. The CDR3 is made up of 15 amino acids. Germline V lookup: CDR1 SGHAT, CDR2 FQDESV (reference sequence). The V segment lost 2 bases and the J segment 7 bases; nucleotides outside the gene matches: 9. Here the CDR3 DNA reads TGTGCCAGCAGCTTAAAAAGATCAGGGGGCTTTGAAGCTTTCTTT. As protein: CASSLKRSGGFEAFF.

CDR3 DNA sequence: TGTGCCAGCAGCTTAGCAGGGAGGGGATACAATGAGCAGTTCTTC. Its translation: CASSLAGRGYNEQFF. The rearrangement links TRBV5-8 to TRBJ2-1, with 7 bases that match TRBD2. This CDR3 is 15 amino acids long. Germline V gives CDR1 SGHTS, CDR2 YDEGEE. J lost 4 bases, V lost 2 bases, and 6 bases had no gene match.

V gene TRBV25-1 combines with J gene TRBJ1-5; TRBD1 matches at 7 bases. Per the germline V gene, CDR1 is MGHDK and CDR2 is SYGVNS. Unmatched junction bases numbered 11, after V lost 2 bases and J lost 7 bases. This CDR3 is built from 16 residues. CDR3 amino acids: CASSEETGQDGQPQHF. DNA of the CDR3: TGTGCCAGCAGTGAAGAGACAGGACAGGATGGGCAGCCCCAGCATTTT. Using reference TRBV25-1 and TRBJ1-5 for the parts outside the CDR3, the full variable domain is EADIYQTPRYLVIGTGKKITLECSQTMGHDKMYWYQQDPGMELHLIHYSYGVNSTEKGDLSSESTVSRIRTEHFPLTLESARPSHTSQYLCASSEETGQDGQPQHFGDGTRLSIL.

The chain recombines TRBV7-3 with TRBJ1-2; 8 nucleotides agree with TRBD1. The length of the CDR3 is 17 residues. J was trimmed by 4 bases and V by 5 bases; bases with no gene match: 15. Germline values: CDR1 SGHTA, CDR2 FQGTGA. As DNA, the CDR3 is TGTGCCAGCAGCCCCGAGGACAGGGAAGAGATTTCCTATGGCTACACCTTC. Its protein is CASSPEDREEISYGYTF.

The chain combines TRBV10-3 with TRBJ1-5; 7 bases match TRBD1. Losses at the gene ends were 3 bases for V and 5 bases for J; bases not matched to a gene: 7. Germline assignment: CDR1 ENHRY and CDR2 SYGVKD. The CDR3 runs 15 residues. CDR3 in DNA: TGTGCCATCAGTGATTCCGACAGGGAATATCAGCCCCAGCATTTT. Translated, it gives CAISDSDREYQPQHF.

The CDR3 reads CASSSRSVYTF. The DNA for the CDR3 is TGTGCCAGCAGTTCCCGGTCGGTCTACACCTTC. This sequence joins TRBV28 and TRBJ1-2; D uncertain. The CDR3 consists of 11 residues. Trimming took off 4 bases at V and 10 bases at J, with 10 bases between the two ends. The germline gives CDR1 MDHEN, CDR2 SYDVKM.

The chain employs TRBV14 and TRBJ1-6, with TRBD1 as a possible D gene (5 bases). Germline loops: CDR1 SGHDN, CDR2 FVKESK. The CDR3 is made up of 14 amino acids. Trimming shortened V by 0 bases and J by 9 bases, and 9 bases separated the two germline ends. CDR3 nucleotide sequence: TGTGCCAGCAGCCAAGACAGGGCAGGTTCACCCCTCCACTTT. Protein sequence: CASSQDRAGSPLHF. Combining the CDR3 with reference TRBV14 and TRBJ1-6 gives the whole variable domain EAGVTQFPSHSVIEKGQTVTLRCDPISGHDNLYWYRRVMGKEIKFLLHFVKESKQDESGMPNNRFLAERTGGTYSTLKVQPAELEDSGVYFCASSQDRAGSPLHFGNGTRLTVT.

The V and J genes are TRBV4-2 and TRBJ1-3, with 8 bases that match TRBD1. Germline assignment: CDR1 LGHNA and CDR2 YNFKEQ. The CDR3 sequence is 18 residues long. V shed 3 bases and J 0 bases; nucleotides not matched to a gene: 10. The CDR3 nucleotides are TGTGCCAGCAGCCAGACCGTGGGGACAGGTATCTCTGGAAACACCATATATTTT. This codes for CASSQTVGTGISGNTIYF.

V usage is TRBV5-1 and J usage is TRBJ2-7; 12 nucleotides align to TRBD2. The length of the CDR3 is 16 residues. The V gene end was trimmed by 3 bases and the J gene end by 6 bases; junction bases not matched to a gene: 10. Germline CDR1 SGHRS, CDR2 YFSETQ. CDR3 nucleotide sequence: TGCGCCAGCAGCTCCAGGCCTAGCGGGGGGGCGAGCGAGCAGTACTTC. As protein: CASSSRPSGGASEQYF.

The chain employs TRBV25-1 and TRBJ1-2; 7 bases fit TRBD1. The CDR3 has 15 amino acids. V lost 8 bases and J lost 3; bases outside the gene matches: 12. Germline lookup yields CDR1 MGHDK and CDR2 SYGVNS. The CDR3 loop reads CASWGTASLDYGYTF. CDR3 in DNA: TGTGCCAGCTGGGGGACAGCTTCTTTGGACTATGGCTACACCTTC.

This clone occurred a few times. The CDR3, as DNA: TGTGCCAGCAGCTTGTACGGAGGGGAGACCCAGTACTTC. It translates to CASSLYGGETQYF. V gene TRBV5-6 combines with J gene TRBJ2-5, with D tentatively TRBD2 (6 bases). Trimming removed 1 base at V and 5 bases at J, with 9 bases between. The CDR3 length is 13 residues. Per germline, CDR1 SGHDT and CDR2 YYEEEE. The variable domain in full, with the rest retrieved from reference TRBV5-6 and TRBJ2-5, is DAGVTQSPTHLIKTRGQQVTLRCSPKSGHDTVSWYQQALGQGPQFIFQYYEEEERQRGNFPDRFSGHQFPNYSSELNVNALLLGDSALYLCASSLYGGETQYFGPGTRLLVL.

This clone appeared once. V and J are TRBV5-1 and TRBJ2-7; 8 bases are shared with TRBD2. CDR3 size: 13 residues. V lost 5 bases, J lost 1 base, and 2 bases stayed unmatched. CDR1 is SGHRS, CDR2 YFSETQ, per germline. The CDR3 loop reads CASRLAVSYEQYF. CDR3 in DNA: TGCGCCAGCAGACTAGCGGTTTCCTACGAGCAGTACTTC.

The rearrangement links TRBV5-1 to TRBJ2-5; TRBD1 matches 8 bases. Looked up from germline, CDR1 is SGHRS and CDR2 is YFSETQ. CDR3 length: 13 amino acids. J lost 5 bases, V lost 5 bases, and 5 bases had no gene match. The CDR3 region is CASRWTGQETQYF. CDR3 DNA: TGCGCCAGCAGGTGGACAGGGCAGGAGACCCAGTACTTC.

The V call is TRBV5-1, the J call TRBJ1-1, with 7 bases that match TRBD1. Germline V gene sequence: CDR1 SGHRS, CDR2 YFSETQ. The CDR3 length is 13 residues. The trim removed 5 bases at V and 1 base at J, leaving 2 bases unmatched. The CDR3 DNA is TGCGCCAGCAGGCAGGGGGGGAACACTGAAGCTTTCTTT. Translated: CASRQGGNTEAFF.

This clone was picked up a small number of times. V is TRBV15 and J is TRBJ2-2, with 12 bases that match TRBD1. This CDR3 is built from 15 residues. CDR1 LNHNV and CDR2 YYDKDF come from the germline V gene (reference sequence). With 4 bases clipped from V and 7 bases from J, the junction kept 4 bases outside the gene matches. CDR3 region: CATSKGQGAGGELFF. CDR3 nucleotides: TGTGCCACCAGCAAGGGACAGGGGGCGGGCGGGGAGCTGTTTTTT.

This clone turned up a few times. V gene TRBV6-6 combines with J gene TRBJ2-3, with 10 bases aligning to TRBD2. V lost 4 bases to trimming and J lost 7 bases; unmatched junction nucleotides: 5. The CDR3 runs to 14 residues. The germline V gene encodes CDR1 MNHNY and CDR2 SVGAGI (reference sequence). The CDR3 DNA reads TGTGCCAGCAGTTTTCAGCGGGGGGGAAATACGCAGTATTTT. It yields the protein CASSFQRGGNTQYF.